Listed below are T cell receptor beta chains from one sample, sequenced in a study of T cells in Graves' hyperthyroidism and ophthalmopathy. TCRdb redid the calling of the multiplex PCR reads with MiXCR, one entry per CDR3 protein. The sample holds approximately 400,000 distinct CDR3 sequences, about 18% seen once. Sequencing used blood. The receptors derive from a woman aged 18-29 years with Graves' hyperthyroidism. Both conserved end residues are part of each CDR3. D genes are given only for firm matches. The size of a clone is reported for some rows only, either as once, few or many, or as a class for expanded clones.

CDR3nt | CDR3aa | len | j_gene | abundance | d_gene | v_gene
TGCAGTGCTAGAGGGCGGGGTTTATATCAGCCCCAGCATTTT | CSARGRGLYQPQHF | 14 | TRBJ1-5 | many | NA | TRBV20-1
TGTGCCAGCAGCTTACGCCGGGCCTGGACAGGGGTAGAGGGCTACACCTTC | CASSLRRAWTGVEGYTF | 17 | TRBJ1-2 | NA | TRBD1 | TRBV7-2
TGTGCCAGCTTTCAGGGGGCGAGAGGCTACACCTTC | CASFQGARGYTF | 12 | TRBJ1-2 | NA | TRBD1 | TRBV7-9
TGTGCCAGCAGTGAACTTGCTAGCGCGCTGTACGAGCAGTACTTC | CASSELASALYEQYF | 15 | TRBJ2-7 | few | NA | TRBV2
TGTGCCAGCAGCTTAAGCAGAAGCTACGAGCAGTACTTC | CASSLSRSYEQYF | 13 | TRBJ2-7 | many | NA | TRBV7-2
TGTGCCTGGAGTCTAGCGGGCAACGGCTACGAGCAGTACTTC | CAWSLAGNGYEQYF | 14 | TRBJ2-7 | many | TRBD2 | TRBV30
TGTGCCACCAGGGACAGAGGATATTCGGTGGCCCAGTACTTC | CATRDRGYSVAQYF | 14 | TRBJ2-5 | many | TRBD1 | TRBV2
TGTGCCAGCAGCGTCCCCGGTCGCCTAACGAGGGGTAGCAATCAGCCCCAGCATTTT | CASSVPGRLTRGSNQPQHF | 19 | TRBJ1-5 | many | NA | TRBV13
TGCGCCAGCAGCCAGGACAGGGCCGGCCCGAGCTACACCTTC | CASSQDRAGPSYTF | 14 | TRBJ1-2 | many | TRBD1 | TRBV4-1
TGTGCCAGCAGCTTAGGTGCGGGGAGCTCCTATAATTCACCCCTCCACTTT | CASSLGAGSSYNSPLHF | 17 | TRBJ1-6 | NA | NA | TRBV11-1
TGTGCCAGCCATTCCGGGACTAGCGGGGGGAAGACCCAGTACTTC | CASHSGTSGGKTQYF | 15 | TRBJ2-5 | many | TRBD2 | TRBV2
TGTGCCAGCAGTTCCCTGGACAAGCAGCCCCAGCATTTT | CASSSLDKQPQHF | 13 | TRBJ1-5 | many | NA | TRBV6-5
TGCAGCGGAAGGACACTCAAGGCGGAAGCTTTCTTT | CSGRTLKAEAFF | 12 | TRBJ1-1 | many | NA | TRBV29-1
TGTGCCAGCAGCCGACAGGGAAACACTGAAGCTTGCTTT | CASSRQGNTEACF | 13 | TRBJ1-1 | NA | TRBD1 | TRBV11-2
TGCAGAGCGACGACAGGGAACTACGAGCAGTACTTC | CRATTGNYEQYF | 12 | TRBJ2-7 | many | TRBD1 | TRBV29-1
TGCAGTGCCCAGGGGAACTACGAGCAGTACTTC | CSAQGNYEQYF | 11 | TRBJ2-7 | many | NA | TRBV20-1
TGTGCCAGCAGTGCAGGGATATTAGCCAAAAACATTCAGTACTTC | CASSAGILAKNIQYF | 15 | TRBJ2-4 | many | NA | TRBV12-3/TRBV12-4
TGCAGTGTTACGGACAGGTACTACGAGCAGTACTTC | CSVTDRYYEQYF | 12 | TRBJ2-7 | many | TRBD1 | TRBV20-1
TGTGCCAGCAGCGTAGCCCCACTCTACGAGCAGTACTTC | CASSVAPLYEQYF | 13 | TRBJ2-7 | many | NA | TRBV9
TGTGCCAGCAGTCGCAGCGCTGTCGGGACAAACTCCCTGTACCAAGAGACCCAGTACTTC | CASSRSAVGTNSLYQETQYF | 20 | TRBJ2-5 | many | NA | TRBV11-1
TGTGCCAGCAGCGGAACGGCGGACTATGGCTACACCTTC | CASSGTADYGYTF | 13 | TRBJ1-2 | many | NA | TRBV7-9
TGTGCCAGCAGCTTAGCCAGGACTACCCATGGGACCCAGTACTTC | CASSLARTTHGTQYF | 15 | TRBJ2-5 | many | NA | TRBV7-9
TGCAGCGTTGAAGACACAGTTGGGAATGAGCAGTTCTTC | CSVEDTVGNEQFF | 13 | TRBJ2-1 | many | NA | TRBV29-1
TGTGCCAGCAGTTACTCCGGTTCCTTAGCTAACTATGGCTACACCTTC | CASSYSGSLANYGYTF | 16 | TRBJ1-2 | NA | NA | TRBV6-5
TGTGCCAGCAGTGACCCGACAGGGGTCGACGAGCAGTACTTC | CASSDPTGVDEQYF | 14 | TRBJ2-7 | NA | TRBD1 | TRBV12-3/TRBV12-4
TGTGCCAGCAGTCTCGCACAGGGGGCTTGGGACTATGGCTACACCTTC | CASSLAQGAWDYGYTF | 16 | TRBJ1-2 | NA | TRBD1 | TRBV28
TGTGCCAGCAGTGCCGACAGGGCGGACACTGAAGCTTTCTTT | CASSADRADTEAFF | 14 | TRBJ1-1 | many | TRBD1 | TRBV6-1
TGTGCCAGCAGTTACTCCCAGGGGACCCCTGGCTACACCTTC | CASSYSQGTPGYTF | 14 | TRBJ1-2 | many | NA | TRBV6-5
TGTGCCAGCAGTTTCGGCCTGGGAGAGCGATATAGCAATCAGCCCCAGCATTTT | CASSFGLGERYSNQPQHF | 18 | TRBJ1-5 | many | NA | TRBV12-3/TRBV12-4
TGTGCCAGCGGAGAGCGGGGGGGAACCTACGAGCAGTACTTC | CASGERGGTYEQYF | 14 | TRBJ2-7 | NA | TRBD2 | TRBV28
TGCGCCAGCAGCTTGGCAGCGGAGACCCAGTACTTC | CASSLAAETQYF | 12 | TRBJ2-5 | few | NA | TRBV5-1
TGTGCCAGCAGGGGGTGGGCGGGGGGCCCTAGCACAGATACGCAGTATTTT | CASRGWAGGPSTDTQYF | 17 | TRBJ2-3 | few | TRBD2 | TRBV4-2
TGTGCCAGCAGTGAAACTGGGAGTTGGGCTAATGAAAAACTGTTTTTT | CASSETGSWANEKLFF | 16 | TRBJ1-4 | once | NA | TRBV6-1
TGTGCCAGCAGCTCGCCTGGCAGGTCGATCGATGGCTACACCTTC | CASSSPGRSIDGYTF | 15 | TRBJ1-2 | many | NA | TRBV7-9
TGCAGTGCTAGCAACGGAATTAACTATGGCTACACCTTC | CSASNGINYGYTF | 13 | TRBJ1-2 | many | NA | TRBV20-1
TGTGCCTGGAGTGGAGACAGGGTGGACCGGCCCCAGCATTTT | CAWSGDRVDRPQHF | 14 | TRBJ1-5 | many | TRBD1 | TRBV30
TGCAGCCTAGAGGGTCAGCCCCAGCATTTT | CSLEGQPQHF | 10 | TRBJ1-5 | many | NA | TRBV20-1
TGCAGCGTTGGAGGGGGGAATCAGCCCCAGCATTTT | CSVGGGNQPQHF | 12 | TRBJ1-5 | few | NA | TRBV29-1
TGTGCCAGCAGTGCTTTGACTTGGAATCAGCCCCAGCATTTT | CASSALTWNQPQHF | 14 | TRBJ1-5 | many | NA | TRBV6-1
TGTGCCAGCAGCGAGGACAGCTCTGGAAACACCATATATTTT | CASSEDSSGNTIYF | 14 | TRBJ1-3 | many | NA | TRBV7-2